The present entry profiles one T cell receptor beta chain with its context. Its antigen remains unknown. These data are taken from a study of cytomegalovirus exposure and HLA in healthy donors. General study findings and limits: The number of N-insertions in an Asian-associated ancestry cluster was reportedly below the roughly 620-donor mean in a later analysis. Immune exposure data for these donors was limited to CMV serostatus.

Germline V gene sequence: CDR1 SGHAT, CDR2 FQNNGV. This CDR3 comprises 14 residues. The V segment lost 5 bases and the J segment 4 bases; nucleotides outside the gene matches: 7. The primer mix had 60 Vbeta and 13 Jbeta primers. The method was immunoSEQ multiplex PCR; TCRdb's version includes in-frame clones alone and lacks a portion of them. The sample lists 90,000 to 130,000 clones, around 83% occurring once. The specimen sequenced was PBMCs. The rearrangement links TRBV11-2 to TRBJ2-5; TRBD2 aligns across 7 bases. The TCR originated in a man in his thirties or forties in good health and CMV-seropositive. The CDR3 loop is CASSPRLARETQYF. The CDR3 DNA is TGTGCCAGCAGCCCGCGACTAGCTCGAGAGACCCAGTACTTC. Looking up the rest from reference TRBV11-2 and TRBJ2-5 gives the full variable domain: EAGVAQSPRYKIIEKRQSVAFWCNPISGHATLYWYQQILGQGPKLLIQFQNNGVVDDSQLPKDRFSAERLKGVDSTLKIQPAKLEDSAVYLCASSPRLARETQYFGPGTRLLVL.